This T cell receptor (beta chain) is drawn from a study of T cell responses to AZD1222 COVID-19 vaccine. Using immunoSEQ multiplex PCR, the repertoire was profiled, and TCRdb retains in-frame clones only, with some absent. Of around 80,000 clones in the sample, about 84% are singletons; the top ten hold 8.7%. For this clone: Its target is unknown.

General study findings and limits: Clonal diversity was possibly underestimated, and the donors were mostly white British, with more females. With two AZD1222 doses given, Spike-specific TCR breadth and depth both rose.

The CDR3 length is 13 residues. In germline, CDR1 is SGDLS, CDR2 YYNGEE. V was trimmed by 4 bases and J by 6 bases, leaving 10 bases between them. This TCR was sampled from an adult in good health. This chain connects TRBV9 to TRBJ2-2; D remains unclear. Sequenced here: peripheral blood, sampled on day 0 of AZD1222 vaccination. The CDR3 DNA follows: TGTGCCAGCAGCCCCGCCGGCGCCGGGGAGCTGTTTTTT. Protein sequence: CASSPAGAGELFF.